The text below deals with one T cell receptor (beta chain). Adults between roughly 18 and 95 years of age took part from 20 to 25 US areas. Participant reports of clinical history set cohort assignment. Donors in Cohort 3 counted as recovered after two negative PCRs, clearance, or symptom resolution. The data originate from a study of blood T cell repertoires in COVID-19. The assay was immunoSEQ multiplex PCR, and TCRdb's table has in-frame clones only and misses some. Counted here are under 450,000 clones, less than 90% occurring once; the ten biggest clones make up around 5.1%. Per germline, CDR1 ENHRY and CDR2 SYGVKD. The CDR3 extends over 12 amino acids. Trimming took 2 bases from V and 13 from J, leaving 13 bases between them.

Sequencing used PBMCs or T cells enriched from blood (not recorded which). This clonotype was obtained from a woman between 50 and 59 years old who had recovered from COVID-19. V usage is TRBV10-3 and J usage is TRBJ2-3; D is possibly TRBD1 (6 bases). The CDR3 sequence: CAISEVTGLEYF. The CDR3 nucleotides read TGTGCCATCAGTGAGGTGACAGGTTTGGAGTATTTT.